This T cell receptor (beta chain) was sequenced for a study of Ad26.COV2.S vaccination and SARS-CoV-2 variants. Overall study: Doses of Ad26.COV2.S were injected into muscle once or twice, 56 days apart. General study findings and limits: People given the vaccine had a wider spike-specific TCR breadth than placebo recipients did.

Trimming took off 2 bases at V and 0 bases at J, with 11 bases between the two ends. The V gene's germline CDR1 is MNHEY and CDR2 SVGEGT. The CDR3 has 16 amino acids. Sequenced by immunoSEQ multiplex PCR; TCRdb stores in-frame clones only, minus some. The repertoire holds 380,000 or so clones, 75% to 90% seen once, with about 4.6% in the top ten. Treatment meaning: about 20 received Ad26.COV2.S at low or high dose, single or two shots; roughly five received placebo; per-sample allocation not given. Day 63 after the first vaccine or placebo injection was the time point for sampling. As its vector, the vaccine had Ad26, which expressed Wuhan-strain SARS-CoV-2 spike. Comment on this clone: Its antigen is undetermined.

The chain has TRBV6-2 or TRBV6-3 and TRBJ2-1; a weak D match, TRBD1 (6 bases). The sample here was peripheral blood, taken in a trial of Ad26.COV2.S vaccine versus placebo. This receptor was obtained from a person between 18 and 59 years old who received the Ad26.COV2.S COVID-19 vaccine or a placebo. The CDR3: CASSYGRDTSYNEQFF. DNA of the CDR3: TGTGCCAGCAGTTACGGTCGGGACACCTCCTACAATGAGCAGTTCTTC.